A selection of T cell receptor beta chains follows, all from one sample in a study of blood T cell repertoires in COVID-19. Sequencing was performed with immunoSEQ multiplex PCR; in TCRdb, only in-frame clones are kept and a portion is missing. The data contain about 200,000 clones, roughly 89% of them singletons. Input material: peripheral blood. The receptor source for this set is a man in his 60s who had recovered from COVID-19. Each CDR3 is given with its conserved first and last residue. Fields, in order: D gene, J gene, V gene, clone size, CDR3 protein, CDR3 DNA. D genes are given only for firm matches. A row's size may be missing; if present it is once, few, many or a size class.

- | TRBJ2-5 | TRBV5-1 | - | CASSLVLSVQETQYF | TGCGCCAGCAGCTTGGTCTTGTCGGTCCAAGAGACCCAGTACTTC
- | TRBJ2-1 | TRBV7-8 | - | CASSLAGSFYNEQFF | TGTGCCAGCAGCTTAGCCGGGTCCTTCTACAATGAGCAGTTCTTC
TRBD1 | TRBJ1-4 | TRBV4-2 | - | CASSQGGNIQGAGEKLFF | TGTGCCAGCAGCCAAGGGGGTAATATACAGGGGGCAGGAGAAAAACTGTTTTTT
TRBD1 | TRBJ1-2 | TRBV19 | - | CASSILDRVSHGYTF | TGTGCCAGTAGTATCCTGGACAGGGTATCCCATGGCTACACCTTC
- | TRBJ1-1 | TRBV30 | - | CAWKLRGVVNTEAFF | TGTGCCTGGAAACTCAGGGGTGTGGTGAACACTGAAGCTTTCTTT
TRBD1 | TRBJ1-2 | TRBV2 | - | CASSPPGQRYGYTF | TGTGCCAGCAGTCCCCCGGGACAGCGCTATGGCTACACCTTC
TRBD2 | TRBJ2-2 | TRBV24-1 | - | CATSKTSGSSPNTGELFF | TGTGCCACCAGTAAGACTAGCGGGAGTTCGCCGAACACCGGGGAGCTGTTTTTT
- | TRBJ1-1 | TRBV11-3 | - | CASSSLIRGEAFF | TGTGCCAGCAGCTCCTTAATTCGGGGGGAAGCTTTCTTT
- | TRBJ2-1 | TRBV24-1 | - | CATSGWSGREKNEQFF | TGTGCCACCAGTGGGTGGTCGGGAAGAGAAAAAAATGAGCAGTTCTTC
- | TRBJ2-3 | TRBV28 | - | CASRYQTDTQYF | TGTGCCAGCAGATACCAGACAGATACGCAGTATTTT
- | TRBJ2-7 | TRBV19 | once | CASSIQRQEEQYF | TGTGCCAGTAGTATACAACGACAGGAGGAGCAGTACTTC
TRBD2 | TRBJ2-7 | TRBV27 | - | CASSLRTSGRAPRYEQYF | TGTGCCAGCAGTCTCCGGACTAGCGGGAGGGCCCCCAGGTACGAGCAGTACTTC
- | TRBJ1-3 | TRBV7-6 | - | CASSSLQGVSGNTIYF | TGTGCCAGCAGCTCATTACAGGGAGTTTCTGGAAACACCATATATTTT
TRBD2 | TRBJ2-6 | TRBV30 | - | CAWTVRSGFSSGANVLTF | TGTGCCTGGACTGTACGTAGCGGGTTCTCCTCTGGGGCCAACGTCCTGACTTTC
TRBD1 | TRBJ1-1 | TRBV5-6 | - | CASSLPGQGENTEAFF | TGTGCCAGCAGCTTGCCGGGACAGGGGGAGAACACTGAAGCTTTCTTT
TRBD1 | TRBJ1-4 | TRBV7-2 | - | CASSLDRGNEKLFF | TGTGCCAGCAGCTTAGACAGGGGGAATGAAAAACTGTTTTTT
TRBD2 | TRBJ2-1 | TRBV10-3 | once | CAISESSGGSYNEQFF | TGTGCCATCAGTGAGTCTAGCGGGGGCAGCTACAATGAGCAGTTCTTC
TRBD2 | TRBJ2-5 | TRBV5-6 | - | CASSRPLAGGSRTQYF | TGTGCCAGCAGCCGCCCACTAGCGGGGGGCTCTCGGACCCAGTACTTC
TRBD2 | TRBJ2-6 | TRBV19 | - | CASSKGLAESSSGANVLTF | TGTGCCAGTAGTAAGGGACTAGCGGAATCGTCCTCTGGGGCCAACGTCCTGACTTTC
TRBD1 | TRBJ2-7 | TRBV27 | once | CASRGQGSYEQYF | TGTGCCAGCAGGGGACAGGGATCCTACGAGCAGTACTTC
- | TRBJ1-2 | TRBV6-2/TRBV6-3 | - | CASSRTGNYGYTF | TGTGCCAGCAGTCGTACAGGGAACTATGGCTACACCTTC
- | TRBJ1-6 | TRBV30 | - | CAWRWGDNSPLHF | TGTGCCTGGAGGTGGGGCGATAATTCACCCCTCCACTTT
- | TRBJ2-6 | TRBV10-3 | - | CAIQLDSSGANVLTF | TGTGCCATCCAACTAGACTCATCTGGGGCCAACGTCCTGACTTTC
TRBD1 | TRBJ1-1 | TRBV29-1 | once | CSAGGQGTEAFF | TGCAGCGCTGGGGGACAGGGGACTGAAGCTTTCTTT
- | TRBJ2-3 | TRBV5-4 | few | CASSLQGSSDTQYF | TGTGCCAGCAGCTTGCAGGGCTCTTCAGATACGCAGTATTTT
TRBD2 | TRBJ2-1 | TRBV5-6 | - | CASSLGGGANIYNEQFF | TGTGCCAGCAGCTTAGGCGGGGGGGCTAATATATACAATGAGCAGTTCTTC
TRBD2 | TRBJ2-3 | TRBV9 | - | CASSVVRGLDTDTQYF | TGTGCCAGCAGCGTAGTGAGAGGACTAGACACAGATACGCAGTATTTT
- | TRBJ1-2 | TRBV6-5 | - | CASRLLLQGNYGYTF | TGTGCCAGCAGATTACTACTACAGGGCAACTATGGCTACACCTTC
TRBD1 | TRBJ2-7 | TRBV29-1 | - | CSVGDRAGYEQYF | TGCAGCGTGGGGGACAGGGCCGGCTACGAGCAGTACTTC
TRBD2 | TRBJ2-1 | TRBV15 | once | CATSRAILAGGPGSNEQFF | TGTGCCACCAGCAGAGCCATACTAGCGGGAGGGCCAGGAAGCAATGAGCAGTTCTTC
- | TRBJ1-5 | TRBV23-1 | - | CASRGAQFNQPQHF | TGCGCCAGCAGAGGGGCCCAATTCAATCAGCCCCAGCATTTT
TRBD1 | TRBJ1-5 | TRBV18 | - | CASSYRGPDRDNQPQHF | TGTGCCAGCTCATACAGGGGCCCGGACAGAGACAATCAGCCCCAGCATTTT
TRBD2 | TRBJ2-1 | TRBV15 | - | CATSRAGLAGGKAYNEQFF | TGTGCCACCAGCAGAGCAGGACTAGCGGGAGGAAAGGCCTACAATGAGCAGTTCTTC
- | TRBJ1-5 | TRBV6-6 | - | CASILSRLDQPQHF | TGTGCCAGCATCCTTAGTAGGCTAGATCAGCCCCAGCATTTT
TRBD2 | TRBJ2-3 | TRBV10-3 | - | CAISGDSGKDTQYF | TGTGCCATCAGTGGGGATAGCGGGAAGGATACGCAGTATTTT
- | TRBJ1-5 | TRBV18 | - | CASSPPGGGNQPQHF | TGTGCCAGCTCACCACCGGGGGGGGGAAACCAGCCCCAGCATTTT
- | TRBJ2-1 | TRBV9 | once | CASSVATSNEQFF | TGTGCCAGCAGCGTAGCCACGAGCAATGAGCAGTTCTTC
TRBD1 | TRBJ2-3 | TRBV6-2/TRBV6-3 | - | CASSLTGQGRSTDTQYF | TGTGCCAGCAGCCTTACTGGACAGGGGAGAAGCACAGATACGCAGTATTTT
TRBD2 | TRBJ2-1 | TRBV24-1 | - | CATSSAGGPFQFF | TGTGCCACCAGTTCCGCGGGGGGGCCCTTCCAGTTCTTC
- | TRBJ1-3 | TRBV7-6 | - | CASSLGVRDSGNTIYF | TGTGCCAGCAGCTTAGGGGTCAGGGACTCTGGAAACACCATATATTTT
- | TRBJ1-2 | TRBV28 | - | CASRTTANYGYTF | TGTGCCAGCAGGACTACAGCTAACTATGGCTACACCTTC
TRBD1 | TRBJ1-2 | TRBV15 | - | CATSNRGTVSNYGYTF | TGTGCCACCAGCAACAGGGGGACTGTCTCTAACTATGGCTACACCTTC
TRBD1 | TRBJ2-1 | TRBV27 | - | CASGTPRGFSHEQFF | TGTGCCAGCGGGACCCCCAGGGGGTTCAGTCATGAGCAGTTCTTC
TRBD2 | TRBJ2-3 | TRBV28 | - | CASSLYAGGDTQYF | TGTGCCAGCAGTTTATACGCGGGGGGAGATACGCAGTATTTT
TRBD2 | TRBJ2-3 | TRBV4-2 | - | CASSQLPAGDGDTQYF | TGTGCCAGCAGTCAATTACCAGCGGGAGATGGAGATACGCAGTATTTT
TRBD1 | TRBJ1-1 | TRBV7-9 | - | CASRFSLTGDMNTEAFF | TGTGCCAGCAGGTTCTCCTTGACAGGGGACATGAACACTGAAGCTTTCTTT
- | TRBJ2-6 | TRBV27 | - | CASSPLETGTTLGANVLTF | TGTGCCAGCAGTCCGCTTGAGACAGGTACGACTCTGGGCGCCAACGTCCTGACTTTC
TRBD2 | TRBJ2-7 | TRBV10-3 | few | CAISESQGASGRKQYF | TGTGCCATCAGTGAGTCCCAGGGGGCTAGCGGGAGGAAGCAGTACTTC
- | TRBJ1-1 | TRBV19 | - | CASSISIGEAFF | TGTGCCAGTAGTATTAGCATCGGTGAAGCTTTCTTT
- | TRBJ1-5 | TRBV6-2/TRBV6-3 | - | CASSPRQGNQPQHF | TGTGCCAGCAGTCCACGACAGGGCAATCAGCCCCAGCATTTT
- | TRBJ2-1 | TRBV7-3 | once | CASSLTVYNEQFF | TGTGCCAGCAGCTTAACCGTCTACAATGAGCAGTTCTTC
- | TRBJ1-4 | TRBV12-3/TRBV12-4 | few | CASRRGTEKLFF | TGTGCCAGCCGCCGGGGAACGGAAAAACTGTTTTTT
- | TRBJ1-5 | TRBV2 | - | CASSEGRGSNQPQHF | TGTGCCAGCAGTGAGGGAAGGGGTAGCAATCAGCCCCAGCATTTT
TRBD1 | TRBJ2-7 | TRBV28 | - | CASSSPGQGAVGEQYF | TGTGCCAGCAGTTCCCCGGGACAGGGGGCGGTCGGCGAGCAGTACTTC
TRBD1 | TRBJ1-6 | TRBV27 | - | CASTSGTGGRRNSPLHF | TGTGCCAGCACTTCCGGGACAGGGGGCAGGCGTAATTCACCCCTCCACTTT
- | TRBJ2-7 | TRBV6-5 | - | CASRTGWNDEQYF | TGTGCCAGCAGAACAGGGTGGAATGACGAGCAGTACTTC
- | TRBJ2-7 | TRBV5-6 | few | CASSRRQGYEQYF | TGTGCCAGCAGTCGAAGGCAGGGTTACGAGCAGTACTTC
- | TRBJ1-1 | TRBV21-1 | once | CASRCYRARLTEAFF | TGTGCCAGCAGATGCTACAGGGCCAGGCTGACTGAAGCTTTCTTT
- | TRBJ1-5 | TRBV10-3 | - | CAISESDSPNQPQHF | TGTGCCATCAGTGAGTCGGACAGTCCTAATCAGCCCCAGCATTTT